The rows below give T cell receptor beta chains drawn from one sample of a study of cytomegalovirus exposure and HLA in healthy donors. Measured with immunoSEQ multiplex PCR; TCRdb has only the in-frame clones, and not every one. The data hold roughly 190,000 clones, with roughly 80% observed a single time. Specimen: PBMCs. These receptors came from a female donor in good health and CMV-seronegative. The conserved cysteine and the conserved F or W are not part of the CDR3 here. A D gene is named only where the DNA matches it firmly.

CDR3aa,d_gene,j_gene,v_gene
ATSSRTSTGNTIY,.,TRBJ1-3,TRBV15
ASSSGTGEVNTEAF,TRBD1,TRBJ1-1,TRBV9
ASSEATMRVYGYT,.,TRBJ1-2,TRBV6-1
ASSEAGGGVTDTQY,TRBD2,TRBJ2-3,TRBV2
ATSSHIAVSEKLF,.,TRBJ1-4,TRBV15
ASRYRGVGNTIY,TRBD1,TRBJ1-3,TRBV28
ASSLAGGANEKLF,.,TRBJ1-4,TRBV7-8
ASSVAQASDQPQH,.,TRBJ1-5,TRBV2
ASSRRLAGEADTQY,TRBD2,TRBJ2-3,TRBV27
SVSDRASYEQY,TRBD1,TRBJ2-7,TRBV29-1
ASSLSWLADSYNEQF,TRBD2,TRBJ2-1,TRBV7-9
ASSFSVNTEAF,.,TRBJ1-1,TRBV7-2
SVGWREATSEQY,TRBD2,TRBJ2-7,TRBV29-1
ASSLTGDSYNEQF,TRBD1,TRBJ2-1,TRBV5-1
ASSQVLAGREEQY,TRBD2,TRBJ2-7,TRBV7-3
ASSPPRDWSSYNEQF,.,TRBJ2-1,TRBV7-9
ASSVAPGNTEAF,.,TRBJ1-1,TRBV9
ASSPWGQGADHEQY,TRBD1,TRBJ2-7,TRBV27
ASSLRDRGLLEQY,TRBD1,TRBJ2-7,TRBV7-8
ASIADRNKLNQPQH,TRBD1,TRBJ1-5,TRBV7-8
ASSQQGQETQY,TRBD1,TRBJ2-5,TRBV18
ATSIPEVGGNYGYT,.,TRBJ1-2,TRBV15
ASSTGTSGPSSGANVLT,TRBD2,TRBJ2-6,TRBV5-5
ASSVGYQAGPDTQY,.,TRBJ2-3,TRBV5-1
ASSLVPRSGNTIY,.,TRBJ1-3,TRBV28
ASSSPYGGTGANVLT,.,TRBJ2-6,TRBV28
ATRGLASEQY,TRBD2,TRBJ2-7,TRBV15
ASSLLAGLQETQY,TRBD2,TRBJ2-5,TRBV28
ASSYRPTGYYGYT,.,TRBJ1-2,TRBV6-5
AISESKGADNQPQH,.,TRBJ1-5,TRBV10-3
ASSLTENNQPQH,.,TRBJ1-5,TRBV7-9
ATSRDRGGYEQY,TRBD2,TRBJ2-7,TRBV15
ASRLLGDFNSPLH,.,TRBJ1-6,TRBV6-5
AWTHGETQY,.,TRBJ2-5,TRBV30
ASSIKGSGLALSGEDEQF,.,TRBJ2-1,TRBV19
ASSFGPGQGFRGSGNTIY,TRBD1,TRBJ1-3,TRBV28
ASSPGDYLIEQF,.,TRBJ2-1,TRBV11-1
ASSSDLALNTGELF,.,TRBJ2-2,TRBV5-1
ASSLMSISNTEAF,.,TRBJ1-1,TRBV11-3
ASSVTGTISEAF,.,TRBJ1-1,TRBV9
ASSYSDRDFNYGYT,TRBD1,TRBJ1-2,TRBV6-5
ASGTLTYEQY,.,TRBJ2-7,TRBV6-5
AWSGQNNSPLH,.,TRBJ1-6,TRBV30
SASSYNEQF,.,TRBJ2-1,TRBV20-1
ASSATGQGNYGYT,TRBD1,TRBJ1-2,TRBV5-1
ASSTVSYEQY,.,TRBJ2-7,TRBV18
ASREGQGGEKLF,TRBD1,TRBJ1-4,TRBV2
ASRFPRGDTQY,.,TRBJ2-3,TRBV6-6
ATDKGDREIYNSPLH,TRBD1,TRBJ1-6,TRBV5-4
ASSLGGQGPYGYT,TRBD1,TRBJ1-2,TRBV6-4
ASSLVQGANEKLF,TRBD1,TRBJ1-4,TRBV7-9
SGGGIGALRDTQY,.,TRBJ2-3,TRBV29-1
ASTPPGGAGATDTQY,TRBD2,TRBJ2-3,TRBV9
ASNRVRNEKLF,.,TRBJ1-4,TRBV14
ASSQSPGQLFSGNTIY,TRBD1,TRBJ1-3,TRBV16
ASSYAPSYSEQY,.,TRBJ2-7,TRBV6-6
APTGTPYEQY,TRBD1,TRBJ2-7,TRBV10-3
ASRDQGASSNQPQH,TRBD1,TRBJ1-5,TRBV6-6
AISISGRGKNIQY,TRBD2,TRBJ2-4,TRBV10-3